This T cell receptor (beta chain) comes out of a study of blood T cell repertoires in COVID-19. Data came from immunoSEQ multiplex PCR; TCRdb stores just in-frame clones and leaves some out. This sample has 85,000 to 110,000 clones, with over 75% found just once. This CDR3 contains 16 residues. Trimming took 10 bases from V and 2 from J; bases not matched to a gene: 10. CDR1 is LNHDA, CDR2 SQIVND, per germline (reference sequence). The sequencing sample was made of peripheral blood. This chain joins TRBV19 and TRBJ2-6, with 8 nucleotides matching TRBD2. The sequence derives from a human donor in a cohort sampled during active COVID-19. The chain's CDR3 is CATTSSGGTGANVLTF. Here the CDR3 DNA reads TGTGCCACCACCTCGAGCGGGGGTACTGGGGCCAACGTCCTGACTTTC. Based on the CDR3 plus reference TRBV19 and TRBJ2-6, the full variable domain is DGGITQSPKYLFRKEGQNVTLSCEQNLNHDAMYWYRQDPGQGLRLIYYSQIVNDFQKGDIAEGYSVSREKKESFPLTVTSAQKNPTAFYLCATTSSGGTGANVLTFGAGSRLTVL.